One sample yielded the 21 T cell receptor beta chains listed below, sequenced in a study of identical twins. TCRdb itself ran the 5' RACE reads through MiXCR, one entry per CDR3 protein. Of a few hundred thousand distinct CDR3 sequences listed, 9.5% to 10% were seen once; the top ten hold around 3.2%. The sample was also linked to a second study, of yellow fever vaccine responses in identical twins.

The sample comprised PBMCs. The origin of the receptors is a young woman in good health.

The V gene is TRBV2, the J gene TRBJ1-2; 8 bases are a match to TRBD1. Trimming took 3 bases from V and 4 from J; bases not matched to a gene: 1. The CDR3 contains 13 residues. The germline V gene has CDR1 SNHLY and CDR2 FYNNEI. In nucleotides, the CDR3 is TGTGCCAGCAGTGAGGGACAGGTCTATGGCTACACCTTC. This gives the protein CASSEGQVYGYTF.

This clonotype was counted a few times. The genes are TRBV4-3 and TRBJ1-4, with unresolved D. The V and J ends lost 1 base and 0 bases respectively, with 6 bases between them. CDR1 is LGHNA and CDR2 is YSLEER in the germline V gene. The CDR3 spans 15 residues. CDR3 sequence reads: CASSQGTATNEKLFF. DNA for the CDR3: TGCGCCAGCAGCCAAGGGACTGCAACTAATGAAAAACTGTTTTTT.

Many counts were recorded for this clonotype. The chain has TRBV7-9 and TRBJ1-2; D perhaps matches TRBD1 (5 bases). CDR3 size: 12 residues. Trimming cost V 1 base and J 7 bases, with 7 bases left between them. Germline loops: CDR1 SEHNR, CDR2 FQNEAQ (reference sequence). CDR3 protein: CASSLGGTGYTF. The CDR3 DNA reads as TGTGCCAGCAGCTTAGGTGGGACTGGCTACACCTTC.

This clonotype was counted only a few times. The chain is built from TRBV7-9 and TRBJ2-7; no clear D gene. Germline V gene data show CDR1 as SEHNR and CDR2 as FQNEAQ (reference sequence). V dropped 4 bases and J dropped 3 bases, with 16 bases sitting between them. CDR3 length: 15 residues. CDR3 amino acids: CASSSAWGENYEQYF. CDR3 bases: TGTGCCAGCAGCTCCGCGTGGGGTGAGAACTACGAGCAGTACTTC.

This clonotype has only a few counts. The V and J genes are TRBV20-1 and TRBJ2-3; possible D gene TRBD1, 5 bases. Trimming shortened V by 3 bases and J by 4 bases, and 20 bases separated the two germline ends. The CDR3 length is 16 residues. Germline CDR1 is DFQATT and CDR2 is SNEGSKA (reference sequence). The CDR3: CSASRKQESLADTQYF. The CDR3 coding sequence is TGCAGTGCTAGTAGGAAACAGGAGTCACTCGCAGATACGCAGTATTTT.

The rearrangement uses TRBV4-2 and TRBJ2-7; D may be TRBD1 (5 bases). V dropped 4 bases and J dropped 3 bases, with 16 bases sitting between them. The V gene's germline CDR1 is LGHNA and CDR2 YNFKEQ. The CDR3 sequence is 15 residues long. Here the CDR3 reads CASSPQGGADYEQYF. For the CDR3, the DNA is TGTGCCAGCAGCCCCCAGGGTGGGGCGGACTACGAGCAGTACTTC.

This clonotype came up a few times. The CDR3 nucleotides read TGTGCCAGCAGCTTGGCTCTTCTAGCGGGAGAGGGCGGGGAGCTGTTTTTT. It is translated as CASSLALLAGEGGELFF. V usage is TRBV7-2 and J usage is TRBJ2-2; TRBD2 aligns across 10 bases. The CDR3 totals 17 residues. The germline gives CDR1 SGHTA, CDR2 FQGNSA. J was trimmed by 7 bases and V by 3 bases; bases with no gene match: 11.

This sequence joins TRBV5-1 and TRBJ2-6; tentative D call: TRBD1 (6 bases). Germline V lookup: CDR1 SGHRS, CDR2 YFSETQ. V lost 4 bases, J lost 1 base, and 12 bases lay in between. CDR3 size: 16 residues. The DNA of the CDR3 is TGCGCCAGCAGCCCCCCGACAGGTTCTGGGGCCAACGTCCTGACTTTC. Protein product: CASSPPTGSGANVLTF.

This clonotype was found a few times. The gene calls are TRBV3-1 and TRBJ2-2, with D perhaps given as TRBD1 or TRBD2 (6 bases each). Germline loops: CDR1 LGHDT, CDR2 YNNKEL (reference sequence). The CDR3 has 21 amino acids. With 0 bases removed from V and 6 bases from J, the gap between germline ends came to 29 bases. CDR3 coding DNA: TGTGCCAGCAGCCAAGAAAACCCTTACAGAGACAGAGATAGGGGGGCCGGGGAGCTGTTTTTT. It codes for CASSQENPYRDRDRGAGELFF.

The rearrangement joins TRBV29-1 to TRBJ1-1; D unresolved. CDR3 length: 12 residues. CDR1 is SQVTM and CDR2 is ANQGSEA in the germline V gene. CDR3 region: CSLGIISTEAFF. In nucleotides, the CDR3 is TGCAGTCTTGGAATAATTTCCACTGAAGCTTTCTTT. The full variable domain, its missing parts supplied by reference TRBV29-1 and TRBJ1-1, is SAVISQKPSRDICQRGTSLTIQCQVDSQVTMMFWYRQQPGQSLTLIATANQGSEATYESGFVIDKFPISRPNLTFSTLTVSNMSPEDSSIYLCSLGIISTEAFFGQGTRLTVV.

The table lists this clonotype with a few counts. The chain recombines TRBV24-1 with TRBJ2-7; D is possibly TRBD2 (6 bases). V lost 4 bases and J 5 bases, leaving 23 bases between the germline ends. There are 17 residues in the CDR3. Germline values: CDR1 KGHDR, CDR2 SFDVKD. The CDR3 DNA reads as TGTGCCACCAGTGAGCCGTCGGGGACTGGGGAGCGGGACGAGCAGTACTTC. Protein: CATSEPSGTGERDEQYF.

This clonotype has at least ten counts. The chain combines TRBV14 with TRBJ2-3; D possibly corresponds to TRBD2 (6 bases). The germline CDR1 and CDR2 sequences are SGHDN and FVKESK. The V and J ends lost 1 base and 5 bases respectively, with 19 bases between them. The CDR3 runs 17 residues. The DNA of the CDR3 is TGTGCCAGCAGCCAAGCTATTCGACCCCTCGGGGGAGATACGCAGTATTTT. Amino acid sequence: CASSQAIRPLGGDTQYF.

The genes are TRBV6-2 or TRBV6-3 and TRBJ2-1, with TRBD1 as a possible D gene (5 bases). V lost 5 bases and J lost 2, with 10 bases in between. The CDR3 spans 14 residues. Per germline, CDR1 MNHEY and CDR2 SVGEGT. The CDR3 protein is CASSTTDTYNEQFF. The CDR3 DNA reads TGTGCCAGCAGTACGACAGATACCTACAATGAGCAGTTCTTC.

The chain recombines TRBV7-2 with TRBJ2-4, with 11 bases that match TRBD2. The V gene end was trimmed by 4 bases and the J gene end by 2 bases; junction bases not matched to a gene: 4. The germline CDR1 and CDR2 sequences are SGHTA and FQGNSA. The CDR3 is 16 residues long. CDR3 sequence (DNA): TGTGCCAGCAGCTCCGGGACTAGCGGTTCCAAAAACATTCAGTACTTC. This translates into CASSSGTSGSKNIQYF.

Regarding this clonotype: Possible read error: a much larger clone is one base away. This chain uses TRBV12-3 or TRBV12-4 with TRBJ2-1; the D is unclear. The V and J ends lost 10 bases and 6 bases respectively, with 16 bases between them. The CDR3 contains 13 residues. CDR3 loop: CANSSGPFNEQFF. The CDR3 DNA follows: TGTGCCAACAGCTCAGGCCCCTTCAATGAGCAGTTCTTC.

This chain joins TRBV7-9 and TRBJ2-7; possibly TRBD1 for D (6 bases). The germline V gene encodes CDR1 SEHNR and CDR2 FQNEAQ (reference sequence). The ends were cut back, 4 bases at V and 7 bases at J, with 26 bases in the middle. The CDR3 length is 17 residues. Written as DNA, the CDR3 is TGTGCCAGCAGCTCAGGGGCCTCTCTACGAGCCCCGGGGGAGCAGTACTTC. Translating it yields CASSSGASLRAPGEQYF.

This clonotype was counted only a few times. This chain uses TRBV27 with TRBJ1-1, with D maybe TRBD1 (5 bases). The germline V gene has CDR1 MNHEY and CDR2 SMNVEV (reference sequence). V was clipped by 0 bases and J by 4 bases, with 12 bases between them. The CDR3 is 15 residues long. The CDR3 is CASSLSPGTGTEAFF. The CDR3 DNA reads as TGTGCCAGCAGTTTATCGCCGGGCACAGGCACTGAAGCTTTCTTT.

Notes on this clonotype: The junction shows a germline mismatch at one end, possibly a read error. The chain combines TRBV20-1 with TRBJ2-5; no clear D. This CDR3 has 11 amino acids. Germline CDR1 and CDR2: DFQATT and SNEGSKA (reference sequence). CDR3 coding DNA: TGTAGTTCCAGGAGCCAAGAGACCCAGTACTTC. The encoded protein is CSSRSQETQYF.

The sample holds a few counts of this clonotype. CDR3 in amino acids: CASRPATVRNNEQFF. The CDR3 nucleotides are TGTGCCAGCAGGCCGGCGACAGTGCGTAACAATGAGCAGTTCTTC. The rearrangement joins TRBV28 to TRBJ2-1; TRBD1 might be the D (5 bases). Per germline, CDR1 MDHEN and CDR2 SYDVKM. The CDR3 has 15 residues. V dropped 6 bases and J dropped 5 bases, with 17 bases sitting between them.

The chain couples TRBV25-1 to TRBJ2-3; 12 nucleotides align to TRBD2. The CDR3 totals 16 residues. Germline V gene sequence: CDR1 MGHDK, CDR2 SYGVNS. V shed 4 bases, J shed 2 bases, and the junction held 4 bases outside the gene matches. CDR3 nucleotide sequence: TGTGCCAGCAGTGGCAGACTAGCGGGGGTCACAGATACGCAGTATTTT. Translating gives CASSGRLAGVTDTQYF.

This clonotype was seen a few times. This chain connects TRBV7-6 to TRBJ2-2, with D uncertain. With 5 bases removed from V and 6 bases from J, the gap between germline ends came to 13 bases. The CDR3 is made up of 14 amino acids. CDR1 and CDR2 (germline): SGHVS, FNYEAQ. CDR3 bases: TGTGCCAGCAGCCCCCTATCGAGTCCCGGGGAGCTGTTTTTT. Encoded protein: CASSPLSSPGELFF.